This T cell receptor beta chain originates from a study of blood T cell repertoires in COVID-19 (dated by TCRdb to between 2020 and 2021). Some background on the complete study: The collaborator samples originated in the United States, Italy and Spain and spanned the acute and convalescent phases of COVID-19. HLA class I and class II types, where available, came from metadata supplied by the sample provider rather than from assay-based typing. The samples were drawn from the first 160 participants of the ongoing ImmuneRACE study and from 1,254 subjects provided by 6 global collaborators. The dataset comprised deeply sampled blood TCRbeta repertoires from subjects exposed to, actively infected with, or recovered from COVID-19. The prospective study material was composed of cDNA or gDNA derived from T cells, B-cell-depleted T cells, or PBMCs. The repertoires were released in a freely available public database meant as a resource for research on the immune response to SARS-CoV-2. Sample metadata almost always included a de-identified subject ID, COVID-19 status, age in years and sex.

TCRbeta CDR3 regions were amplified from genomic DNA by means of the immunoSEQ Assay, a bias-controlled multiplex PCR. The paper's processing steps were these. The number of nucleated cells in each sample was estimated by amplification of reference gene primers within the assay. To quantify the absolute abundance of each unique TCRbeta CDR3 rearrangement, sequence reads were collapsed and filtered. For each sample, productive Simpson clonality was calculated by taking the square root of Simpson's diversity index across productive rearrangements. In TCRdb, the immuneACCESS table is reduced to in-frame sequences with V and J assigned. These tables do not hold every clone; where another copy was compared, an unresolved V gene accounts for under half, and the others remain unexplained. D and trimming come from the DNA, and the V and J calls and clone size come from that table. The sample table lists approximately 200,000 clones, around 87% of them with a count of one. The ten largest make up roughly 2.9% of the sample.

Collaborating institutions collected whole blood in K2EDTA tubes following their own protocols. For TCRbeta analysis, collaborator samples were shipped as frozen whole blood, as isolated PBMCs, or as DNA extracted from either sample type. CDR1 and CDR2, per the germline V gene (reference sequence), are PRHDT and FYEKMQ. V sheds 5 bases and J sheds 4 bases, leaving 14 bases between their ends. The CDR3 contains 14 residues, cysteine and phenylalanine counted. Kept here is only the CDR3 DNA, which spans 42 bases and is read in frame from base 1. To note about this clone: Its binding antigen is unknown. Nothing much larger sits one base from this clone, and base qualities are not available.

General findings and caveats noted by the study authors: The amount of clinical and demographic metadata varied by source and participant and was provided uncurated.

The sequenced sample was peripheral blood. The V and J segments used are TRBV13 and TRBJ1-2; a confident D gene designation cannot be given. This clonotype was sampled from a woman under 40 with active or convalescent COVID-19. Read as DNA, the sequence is TGTGCCAGCAGCCCCCGGCGGGGAGGCTATGGCTACACCTTC. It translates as CASSPRRGGYGYTF.